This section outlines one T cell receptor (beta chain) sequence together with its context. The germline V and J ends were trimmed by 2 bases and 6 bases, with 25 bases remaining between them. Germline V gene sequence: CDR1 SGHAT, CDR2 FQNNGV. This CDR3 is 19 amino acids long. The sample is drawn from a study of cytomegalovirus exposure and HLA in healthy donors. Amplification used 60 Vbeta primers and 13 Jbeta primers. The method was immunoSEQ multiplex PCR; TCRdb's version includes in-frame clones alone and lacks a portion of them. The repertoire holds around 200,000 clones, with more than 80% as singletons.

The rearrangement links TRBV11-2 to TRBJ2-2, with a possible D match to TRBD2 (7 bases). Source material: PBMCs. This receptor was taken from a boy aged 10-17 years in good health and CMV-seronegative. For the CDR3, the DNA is TGTGCCAGCAGCTTACCTAGGGGGGGCCGGGATTGGTTAGCCGGGGAGCTGTTTTTT. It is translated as CASSLPRGGRDWLAGELFF.